This T cell receptor beta chain was sequenced in a study of blood T cell repertoires in COVID-19. The method was immunoSEQ multiplex PCR; TCRdb's version includes in-frame clones alone and lacks a portion of them. The sample lists 300,000 to 400,000 clones; 89% were seen once. The CDR3 totals 14 residues. The germline gives CDR1 SGHRS, CDR2 YFSETQ. The V and J ends lost 4 bases and 3 bases respectively, with 12 bases between them. The sequence was obtained from a woman younger than 45 with COVID-19, enrolled during active disease. The sequencing input was peripheral blood. The V gene is TRBV5-1, the J gene TRBJ2-3; tentative D call: TRBD1 (5 bases). The CDR3 region has the DNA TGCGCCAGCAGCGAGACAGCCAATACAGATACGCAGTATTTT. This gives the protein CASSETANTDTQYF.